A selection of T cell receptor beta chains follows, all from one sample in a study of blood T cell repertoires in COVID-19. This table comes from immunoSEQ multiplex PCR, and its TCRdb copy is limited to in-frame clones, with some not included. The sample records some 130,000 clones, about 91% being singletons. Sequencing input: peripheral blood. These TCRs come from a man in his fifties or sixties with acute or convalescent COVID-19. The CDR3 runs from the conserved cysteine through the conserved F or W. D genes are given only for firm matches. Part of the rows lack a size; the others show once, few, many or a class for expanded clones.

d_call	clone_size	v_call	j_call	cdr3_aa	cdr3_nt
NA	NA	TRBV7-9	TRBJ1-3	CASSPNTNTIYF	TGTGCCAGCAGCCCAAACACGAACACCATATATTTT
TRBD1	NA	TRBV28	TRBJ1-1	CASETGGNTEAFF	TGTGCCAGTGAGACAGGGGGAAACACTGAAGCTTTCTTT
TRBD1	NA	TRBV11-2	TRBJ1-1	CASSVPGQGARTEAFF	TGTGCCAGCAGCGTGCCGGGACAGGGGGCGCGCACTGAAGCTTTCTTT
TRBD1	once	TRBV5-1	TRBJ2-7	CASSSPDRASEQYF	TGCGCCAGCAGCTCGCCGGACAGGGCCTCTGAGCAGTACTTC
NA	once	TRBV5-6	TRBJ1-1	CASSLRTEAFF	TGTGCCAGCAGCTTGCGCACTGAAGCTTTCTTT
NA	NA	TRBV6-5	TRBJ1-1	CASSQTGNTEAFF	TGTGCCAGCAGTCAGACAGGGAACACTGAAGCTTTCTTT
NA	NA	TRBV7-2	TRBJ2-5	CASSFQGGGETQYF	TGTGCCAGCAGCTTTCAGGGTGGTGGAGAGACCCAGTACTTC
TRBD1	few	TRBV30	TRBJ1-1	CAWRGDSFTEAFF	TGTGCCTGGAGAGGGGACAGCTTCACTGAAGCTTTCTTT
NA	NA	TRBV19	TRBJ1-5	CASSTDLDQPQHF	TGTGCCAGTAGTACCGACCTAGATCAGCCCCAGCATTTT
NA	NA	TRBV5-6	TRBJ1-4	CASSLSLNEKLFF	TGTGCCAGCAGCTTAAGCCTTAATGAAAAACTGTTTTTT
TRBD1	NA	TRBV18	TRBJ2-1	CASSYSTGAEEQFF	TGTGCCAGCTCCTACTCGACAGGGGCTGAGGAGCAGTTCTTC
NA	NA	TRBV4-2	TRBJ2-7	CASSQDLRVSFHEQYF	TGTGCCAGCAGCCAAGATTTGAGGGTTTCTTTCCACGAGCAGTACTTC
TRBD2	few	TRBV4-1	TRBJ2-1	CASSQPSGSSYNEQFF	TGCGCCAGCAGCCAACCTAGCGGGAGTTCCTACAATGAGCAGTTCTTC
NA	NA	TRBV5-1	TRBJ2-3	CASRTGSGGTDTQYF	TGCGCCAGCAGGACGGGTTCAGGGGGCACAGATACGCAGTATTTT
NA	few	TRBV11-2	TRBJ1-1	CASSSFLAVEAFF	TGTGCCAGCAGCTCTTTTTTAGCAGTTGAAGCTTTCTTT
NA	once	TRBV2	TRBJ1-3	CASSEERVPGRNTIYF	TGTGCCAGCAGTGAGGAACGGGTCCCGGGAAGAAACACCATATATTTT
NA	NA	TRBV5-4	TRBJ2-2	CASSLELRMNTGELFF	TGTGCCAGCAGCTTGGAACTAAGAATGAACACCGGGGAGCTGTTTTTT